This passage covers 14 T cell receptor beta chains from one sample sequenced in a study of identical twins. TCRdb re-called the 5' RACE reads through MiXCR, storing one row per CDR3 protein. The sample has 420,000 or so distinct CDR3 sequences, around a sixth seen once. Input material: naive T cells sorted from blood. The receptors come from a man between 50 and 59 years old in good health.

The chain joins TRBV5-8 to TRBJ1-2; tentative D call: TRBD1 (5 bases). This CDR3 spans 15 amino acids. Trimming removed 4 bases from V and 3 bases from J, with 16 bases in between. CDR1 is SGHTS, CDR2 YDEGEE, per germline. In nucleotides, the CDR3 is TGTGCCAGCAGCCGTACGTGGCAGGGAGACTATGGCTACACCTTC. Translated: CASSRTWQGDYGYTF.

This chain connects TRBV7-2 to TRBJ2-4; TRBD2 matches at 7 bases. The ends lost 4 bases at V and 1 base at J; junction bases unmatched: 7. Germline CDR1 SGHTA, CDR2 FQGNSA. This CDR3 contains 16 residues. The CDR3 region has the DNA TGTGCCAGCAGCTCAGAGCGGGATGCGGCCAAAAACATTCAGTACTTC. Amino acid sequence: CASSSERDAAKNIQYF.

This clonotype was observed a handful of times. CDR3 DNA: TGTGCCAGCTCACCAGCGGGGGTCACCGGGGAGCTGTTTTTT. It is translated as CASSPAGVTGELFF. The chain uses TRBV18 and TRBJ2-2; TRBD2 matches at 7 bases. Germline loops: CDR1 KGHSH, CDR2 LQKENI. The CDR3 contains 14 residues. J lost 4 bases, V lost 2 bases, and 1 base had no gene match.

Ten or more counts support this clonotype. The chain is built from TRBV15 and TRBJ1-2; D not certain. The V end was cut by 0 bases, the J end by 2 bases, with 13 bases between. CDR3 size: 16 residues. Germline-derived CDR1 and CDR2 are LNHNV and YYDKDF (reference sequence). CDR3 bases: TGTGCCACCAGCAGAGATCAGCCGGCCCGGAACTATGGCTACACCTTC. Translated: CATSRDQPARNYGYTF. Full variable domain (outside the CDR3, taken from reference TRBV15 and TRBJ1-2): DAMVIQNPRYQVTQFGKPVTLSCSQTLNHNVMYWYQQKSSQAPKLLFHYYDKDFNNEADTPDNFQSRRPNTSFCFLDIRSPGLGDTAMYLCATSRDQPARNYGYTFGSGTRLTVV.

CDR3 in amino acids: CSARHSGRVTDTQYF. Written as DNA, the CDR3 is TGCAGTGCTCGACATAGCGGGAGGGTCACAGATACGCAGTATTTT. The V and J genes are TRBV20-1 and TRBJ2-3; 11 bases align to TRBD2. The CDR3 loop spans 15 amino acids. Germline V lookup: CDR1 DFQATT, CDR2 SNEGSKA (reference sequence). Unmatched junction bases numbered 6, after V lost 5 bases and J lost 2 bases.

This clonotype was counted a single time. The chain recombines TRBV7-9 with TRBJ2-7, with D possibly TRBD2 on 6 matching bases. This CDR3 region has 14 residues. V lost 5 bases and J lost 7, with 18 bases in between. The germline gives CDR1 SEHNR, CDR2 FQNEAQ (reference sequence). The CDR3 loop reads CASSPTYTGDEQYV. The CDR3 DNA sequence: TGTGCCAGCAGCCCCACATACACGGGGGATGAGCAGTACGTC.

The CDR3 nucleotides are TGCAGTGCTTGCGGGACAGGGGGGTTCTGGGACACTGAAGCTTTCTTT. Encoded protein: CSACGTGGFWDTEAFF. The gene calls are TRBV20-1 and TRBJ1-1, with 11 bases aligning to TRBD1. Trimming at V came to 5 bases and at J to 3 bases, leaving 11 bases not matched to a gene. Germline CDR1 is DFQATT and CDR2 is SNEGSKA (reference sequence). This CDR3 comprises 16 residues.

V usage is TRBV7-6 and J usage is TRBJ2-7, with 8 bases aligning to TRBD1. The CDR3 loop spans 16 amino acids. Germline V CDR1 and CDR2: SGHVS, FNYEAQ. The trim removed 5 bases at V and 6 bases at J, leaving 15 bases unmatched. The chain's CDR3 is CASSLKTGAPPSEQYF. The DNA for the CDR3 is TGTGCCAGCAGCCTGAAGACAGGGGCGCCACCCAGCGAGCAGTACTTC.

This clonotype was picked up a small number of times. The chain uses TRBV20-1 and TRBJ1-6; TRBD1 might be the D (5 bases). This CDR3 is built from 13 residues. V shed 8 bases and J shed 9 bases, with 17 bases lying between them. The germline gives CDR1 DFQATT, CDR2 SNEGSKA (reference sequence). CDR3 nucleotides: TGCAGTACCAGCCTGCAGGGCGCTTCACCCCTCCACTTT. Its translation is CSTSLQGASPLHF.

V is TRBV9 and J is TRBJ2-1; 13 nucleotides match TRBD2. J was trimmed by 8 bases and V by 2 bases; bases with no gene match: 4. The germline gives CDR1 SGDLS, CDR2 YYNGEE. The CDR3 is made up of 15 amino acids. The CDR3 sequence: CASSVGTSGIHEQFF. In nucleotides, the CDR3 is TGTGCCAGCAGCGTCGGGACTAGCGGGATCCATGAGCAGTTCTTC.

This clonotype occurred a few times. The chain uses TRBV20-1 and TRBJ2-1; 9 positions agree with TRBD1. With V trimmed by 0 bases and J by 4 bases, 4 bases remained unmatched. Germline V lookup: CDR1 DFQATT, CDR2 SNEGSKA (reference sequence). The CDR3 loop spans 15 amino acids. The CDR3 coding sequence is TGCAGTGCTAGAGACCTGGACAGGGGTTACAATGAGCAGTTCTTC. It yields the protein CSARDLDRGYNEQFF.

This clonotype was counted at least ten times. CDR3 sequence: CASSLGVVMNTEAFF. The CDR3 DNA reads TGTGCCAGCAGCTTAGGGGTGGTAATGAACACTGAAGCTTTCTTT. The chain carries TRBV7-2 and TRBJ1-1; no clear D gene. Between the trimmed V and J ends, which lost 1 base and 0 bases, there was a span of 9 bases. Germline CDR1 and CDR2: SGHTA and FQGNSA. There are 15 residues in the CDR3.

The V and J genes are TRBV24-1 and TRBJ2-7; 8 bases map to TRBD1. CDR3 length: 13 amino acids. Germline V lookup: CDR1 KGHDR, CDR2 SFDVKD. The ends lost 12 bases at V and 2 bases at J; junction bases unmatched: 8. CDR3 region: CAVIRDRPYEQYF. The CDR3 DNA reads TGTGCCGTAATCAGGGACAGGCCCTACGAGCAGTACTTC.

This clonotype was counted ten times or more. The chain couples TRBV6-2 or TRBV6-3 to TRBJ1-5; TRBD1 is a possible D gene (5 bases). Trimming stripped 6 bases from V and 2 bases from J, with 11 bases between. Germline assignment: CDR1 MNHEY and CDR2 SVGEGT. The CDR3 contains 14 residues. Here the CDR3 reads CASSFWGGNQPQHF. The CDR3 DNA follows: TGTGCCAGCAGCTTTTGGGGGGGCAATCAGCCCCAGCATTTT.